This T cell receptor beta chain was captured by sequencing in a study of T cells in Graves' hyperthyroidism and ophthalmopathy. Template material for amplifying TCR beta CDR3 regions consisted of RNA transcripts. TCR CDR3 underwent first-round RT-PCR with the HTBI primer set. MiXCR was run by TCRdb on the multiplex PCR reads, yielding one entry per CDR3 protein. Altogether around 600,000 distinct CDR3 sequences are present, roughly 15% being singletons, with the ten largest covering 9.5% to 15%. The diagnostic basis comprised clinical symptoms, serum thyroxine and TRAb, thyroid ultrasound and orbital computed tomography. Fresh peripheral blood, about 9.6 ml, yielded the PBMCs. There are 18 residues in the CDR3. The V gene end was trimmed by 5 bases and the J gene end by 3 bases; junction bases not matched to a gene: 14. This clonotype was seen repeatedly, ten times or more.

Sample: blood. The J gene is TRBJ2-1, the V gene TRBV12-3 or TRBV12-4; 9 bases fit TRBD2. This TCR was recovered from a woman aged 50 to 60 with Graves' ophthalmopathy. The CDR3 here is CASSPAMRSAGGYNEQFF. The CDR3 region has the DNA TGTGCCAGCAGTCCTGCTATGAGGTCAGCGGGAGGCTACAATGAGCAGTTCTTC.